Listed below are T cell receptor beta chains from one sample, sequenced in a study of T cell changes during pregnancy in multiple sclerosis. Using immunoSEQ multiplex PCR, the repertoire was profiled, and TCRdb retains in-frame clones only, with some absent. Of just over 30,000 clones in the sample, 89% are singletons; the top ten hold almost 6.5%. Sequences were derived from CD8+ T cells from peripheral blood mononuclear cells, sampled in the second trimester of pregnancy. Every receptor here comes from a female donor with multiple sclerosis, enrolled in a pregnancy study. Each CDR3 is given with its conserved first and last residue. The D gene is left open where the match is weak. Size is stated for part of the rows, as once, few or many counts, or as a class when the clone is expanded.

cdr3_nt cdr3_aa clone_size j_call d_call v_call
TGTGCCAGCAGCTTAACAGATAACTACGAGCAGTACTTC CASSLTDNYEQYF NA TRBJ2-7 NA TRBV7-9
TGTGCCAGCAGCCAAGGAAGTGAAGTGCGCTACGAGCAGTACTTC CASSQGSEVRYEQYF NA TRBJ2-7 NA TRBV4-2
TGTGCCACCAGTCTAGCGGGGTTAACCTACAATGAGCAGTTCTTC CATSLAGLTYNEQFF NA TRBJ2-1 TRBD2 TRBV15
TGTGCCAGCAGCTTCGGGACTAGCTCCTACGAGCAGTACTTC CASSFGTSSYEQYF NA TRBJ2-7 TRBD2 TRBV5-4
TGTGCCAGCAGTGAGAAGCCCATGAACACTGAAGCTTTCTTT CASSEKPMNTEAFF NA TRBJ1-1 NA TRBV7-6
TGTGCCAGCAGCTTCGAGGGGGATGAAGCTTTCTTT CASSFEGDEAFF once TRBJ1-1 NA TRBV13
TGTGCCAGCAGCTTAGATCCAGGGGGCTTCTACGAGCAGTACTTC CASSLDPGGFYEQYF once TRBJ2-7 TRBD1 TRBV7-2
TGTGCCAGTAGTAGCGGGATTTCTGAAGCTTTCTTT CASSSGISEAFF once TRBJ1-1 NA TRBV19
TGTGCCGGCAGCTTGGGGCAGGGGGCTCAGCCCCAGCATTTT CAGSLGQGAQPQHF once TRBJ1-5 TRBD1 TRBV5-6
TGTGCCAGCAGCTTAGAAGAGGGAAGCTATAGCAATCAGCCCCAGCATTTT CASSLEEGSYSNQPQHF NA TRBJ1-5 NA TRBV7-9
TGTGCCAGCAGCTACGGGAGGGTGAACACTGAAGCTTTCTTT CASSYGRVNTEAFF NA TRBJ1-1 NA TRBV28
TGTGCCAGCAACCACAAATTGAACACTGAAGCTTTCTTT CASNHKLNTEAFF NA TRBJ1-1 NA TRBV5-8
TGCGCCAGCAGCCAAGATCGGTCGCGAGCCGGGGAGCTGTTTTTT CASSQDRSRAGELFF NA TRBJ2-2 NA TRBV4-3
TGCGCCAGCAGGCGACAGGGGGCAAGTGAGACCCAGTACTTC CASRRQGASETQYF once TRBJ2-5 TRBD1 TRBV5-1
TGTGCCAGCAGCTTAGCCCTTGGGCAGGCCAATGAGCAGTTCTTC CASSLALGQANEQFF NA TRBJ2-1 NA TRBV7-3
TGTGCCAGCAGTGAAGGCCCGGGATCGGAGACCCAGTACTTC CASSEGPGSETQYF NA TRBJ2-5 NA TRBV2
TGTGCCAGTCGGGGATCGACAGGGAGCGAGCAGTACTTC CASRGSTGSEQYF NA TRBJ2-7 TRBD1 TRBV6-5
TGTGCCAGCAGCGTAGACGAGATCCCCTACGAGCAGTACTTC CASSVDEIPYEQYF NA TRBJ2-7 NA TRBV9
TGTGCCAGCAGCTTGGAGGCAAGGCGGGAAGGTTACAATGAGCAGTTCTTC CASSLEARREGYNEQFF NA TRBJ2-1 NA TRBV5-4
TGTGCCAGCAGCTTAGATCGGGACAGGAGCGAGCAGTACTTC CASSLDRDRSEQYF NA TRBJ2-7 TRBD1 TRBV7-6
TGTGCCAGCAGTGACTCCCCTAGGGACTCATACACCGGGGAGCTGTTTTTT CASSDSPRDSYTGELFF NA TRBJ2-2 NA TRBV6-4
TGTGCCAGGCGACAGGGGGCAAATTCGAGCTCCTACAATGAGCAGTTCTTC CARRQGANSSSYNEQFF NA TRBJ2-1 TRBD1 TRBV2
TGTGCCAGCAGCTCAACCCCTTGGAGGACTACAAAGAATGAGCAGTTCTTC CASSSTPWRTTKNEQFF NA TRBJ2-1 NA TRBV7-3
TGCGCCAGCAGCCAAGCGGAACTAGCGGGAGGTCGCGCAGATACGCAGTATTTT CASSQAELAGGRADTQYF NA TRBJ2-3 TRBD2 TRBV4-1
TGCGCCAGCAGCCACGACAGGGAAATCTACAATGAGCAGTTCTTC CASSHDREIYNEQFF NA TRBJ2-1 TRBD1 TRBV4-3
TGCGCCAGCAGCGACCGGGACAAGAGTAGTTTCGAGCAGTACTTC CASSDRDKSSFEQYF NA TRBJ2-7 NA TRBV4-1
TGCGCCAGCAGCCGACTAGCGGGAGAGGGAAATGAGCAGTTCTTC CASSRLAGEGNEQFF NA TRBJ2-1 TRBD2 TRBV4-1
TGCGCCAGCAGCGGGGGAGTAGCGGGGGGTGAGCAGTTCTTC CASSGGVAGGEQFF NA TRBJ2-1 TRBD2 TRBV4-3
TGTGCCAGCAGTGAATGGCCAGGCGAATATGGCTACACCTTC CASSEWPGEYGYTF NA TRBJ1-2 NA TRBV6-1
TGTGCCAGCAGCCCCGCGGGGGAAAGCGGGAGTTACGAGCAGTACTTC CASSPAGESGSYEQYF NA TRBJ2-7 TRBD2 TRBV11-2
TGTGCCTGGAGTGTAGACAGCTCCTACGAGCAGTACTTC CAWSVDSSYEQYF NA TRBJ2-7 NA TRBV30
TGTGCCAGCACCCCTAGCCTAGGTACGCAGTATTTT CASTPSLGTQYF NA TRBJ2-3 NA TRBV6-6
TGTGCCAGCAGTGAAGCTATCCCTCGGGGGTCCGGGAGGTCCACAGATACGCAGTATTTT CASSEAIPRGSGRSTDTQYF NA TRBJ2-3 TRBD2 TRBV6-1
TGTGCCAGCAGCGGGGGGGACAATGAGCAGTTCTTC CASSGGDNEQFF NA TRBJ2-1 NA TRBV9
TGTGCCAGCAGATCCCTAGCGGGGTACAATGAGCAGTTCTTC CASRSLAGYNEQFF NA TRBJ2-1 TRBD2 TRBV6-1
TGCGCCAGCAGCCAAGATTCCGGGACAGGGAGCACCGGGGAGCTGTTTTTT CASSQDSGTGSTGELFF once TRBJ2-2 TRBD1 TRBV4-3
TGTGCCAGCAGCTTGCCGGGAGAGAACACTGAAGCTTTCTTT CASSLPGENTEAFF NA TRBJ1-1 NA TRBV5-5
TGTGCCAGCAGCTTAGGGGGGGACACCGGGGAGCTGTTTTTT CASSLGGDTGELFF NA TRBJ2-2 TRBD2 TRBV7-3
TGCGCCAGCAGCCCGGTGGGGGGGGCCAATGAGCAGTTCTTC CASSPVGGANEQFF NA TRBJ2-1 NA TRBV5-1
TGCAGCGTCCTTTTTGAGGGGGCGTATGAGCAGTTCTTC CSVLFEGAYEQFF NA TRBJ2-1 TRBD1 TRBV29-1
TGTGCCAGCAGTGACACTAGCGGGAGTATGGACACCGGGGAGCTGTTTTTT CASSDTSGSMDTGELFF NA TRBJ2-2 TRBD2 TRBV2
TGCAGCGTTGATTCTACCGGGGAGCTGTTTTTT CSVDSTGELFF NA TRBJ2-2 NA TRBV29-1
TGTGCAAGTCGCTTAGGCAGCGGCTACGAGCAGTACTTC CASRLGSGYEQYF NA TRBJ2-7 NA TRBV12-2
TGTGCCAGCAGCCAAGATCGGGAGGGCTCCTACGAGCAGTACTTC CASSQDREGSYEQYF NA TRBJ2-7 TRBD2 TRBV14
TGTGTCAGCAGTGAAGAGGTGAGGGAGAGGGTCCACGAGCAGTACTTC CVSSEEVRERVHEQYF NA TRBJ2-7 NA TRBV6-1
TGTGCCAGTAGTATAGCTCAGGACTATGGCTACACCTTC CASSIAQDYGYTF NA TRBJ1-2 NA TRBV19
TGCAGCGCCGCTGGGGACAACTCCTACGAGCAGTACTTC CSAAGDNSYEQYF NA TRBJ2-7 NA TRBV29-1
TGTGCCAGCGGAGACAGGCTGAACACTGAAGCTTTCTTT CASGDRLNTEAFF NA TRBJ1-1 NA TRBV28
TGTGCCAGCAGCTTAGGTACAGGGGATTTCTATGGCTACACCTTC CASSLGTGDFYGYTF NA TRBJ1-2 TRBD1 TRBV7-9
TGTGCCAGCAGCGCCGGGACAGGGCCACGTTTCTACGAGCAGTACTTC CASSAGTGPRFYEQYF NA TRBJ2-7 TRBD1 TRBV7-9
TGTGCCAGCGGGCCTTGGGCGGGAGAGTATTACGAGCAGTACTTC CASGPWAGEYYEQYF NA TRBJ2-7 TRBD2 TRBV11-1
TGTGCCAGCAGCTTATCGCAGGGAACGAATGGCTACACCTTC CASSLSQGTNGYTF NA TRBJ1-2 NA TRBV5-4
TGTGCCAGCAACGGAATCGAGGGTAGTAGCGAGCAGTACTTC CASNGIEGSSEQYF NA TRBJ2-7 NA TRBV28
TGTGCCAGCAGTCACCGGGACAGTCAAGAGACCCAGTACTTC CASSHRDSQETQYF few TRBJ2-5 TRBD1 TRBV27
TGTGCCAGCAGCCAAGATGGACAGGGTGCCTACGAGCAGTACTTC CASSQDGQGAYEQYF NA TRBJ2-7 TRBD1 TRBV14